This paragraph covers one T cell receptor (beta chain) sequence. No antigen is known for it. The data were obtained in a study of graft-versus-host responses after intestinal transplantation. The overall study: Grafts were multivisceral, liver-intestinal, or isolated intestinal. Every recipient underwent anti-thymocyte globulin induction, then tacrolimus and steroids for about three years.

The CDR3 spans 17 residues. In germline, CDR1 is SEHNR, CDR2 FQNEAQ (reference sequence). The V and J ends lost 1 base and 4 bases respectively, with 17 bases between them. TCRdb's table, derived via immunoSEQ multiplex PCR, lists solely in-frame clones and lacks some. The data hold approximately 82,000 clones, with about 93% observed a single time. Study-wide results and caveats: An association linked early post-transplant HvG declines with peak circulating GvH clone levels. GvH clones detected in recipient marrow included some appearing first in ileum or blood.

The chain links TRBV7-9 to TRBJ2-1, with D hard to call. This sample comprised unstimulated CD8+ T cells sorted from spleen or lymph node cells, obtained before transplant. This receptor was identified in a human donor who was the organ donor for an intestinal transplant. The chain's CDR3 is CASSLEASAVVYNEQFF. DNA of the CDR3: TGTGCCAGCAGCTTAGAGGCATCGGCGGTCGTATACAATGAGCAGTTCTTC.